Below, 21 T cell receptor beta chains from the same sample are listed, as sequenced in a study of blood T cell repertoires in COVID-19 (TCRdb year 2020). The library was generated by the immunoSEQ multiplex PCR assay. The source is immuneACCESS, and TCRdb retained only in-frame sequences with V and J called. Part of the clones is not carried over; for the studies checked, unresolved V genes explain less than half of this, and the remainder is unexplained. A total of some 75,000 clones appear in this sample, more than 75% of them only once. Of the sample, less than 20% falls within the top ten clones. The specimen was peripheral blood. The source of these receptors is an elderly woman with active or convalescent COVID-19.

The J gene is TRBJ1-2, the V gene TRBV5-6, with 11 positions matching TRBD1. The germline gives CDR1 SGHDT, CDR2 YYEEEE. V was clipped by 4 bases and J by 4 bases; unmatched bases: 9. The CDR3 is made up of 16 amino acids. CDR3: CASSTGTGGRGYGYTF. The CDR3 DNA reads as TGTGCCAGCAGCACCGGGACAGGGGGTCGGGGCTATGGCTACACCTTC. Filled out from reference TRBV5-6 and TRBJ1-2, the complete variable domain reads DAGVTQSPTHLIKTRGQQVTLRCSPKSGHDTVSWYQQALGQGPQFIFQYYEEEERQRGNFPDRFSGHQFPNYSSELNVNALLLGDSALYLCASSTGTGGRGYGYTFGSGTRLTVV.

The CDR3 nucleotides read TGTGCCAGCAGCCACTCGACTAGCGGGGTTTACAATGAGCAGTTCTTC. This encodes CASSHSTSGVYNEQFF. The chain recombines TRBV3-1 (or the pseudogene TRBV3-2) with TRBJ2-1, with 11 bases fitting TRBD2. J was trimmed by 4 bases and V by 3 bases; bases with no gene match: 5. Germline V CDR1 and CDR2: LGHDT, YNNKEL (reference sequence). The CDR3 covers 16 residues.

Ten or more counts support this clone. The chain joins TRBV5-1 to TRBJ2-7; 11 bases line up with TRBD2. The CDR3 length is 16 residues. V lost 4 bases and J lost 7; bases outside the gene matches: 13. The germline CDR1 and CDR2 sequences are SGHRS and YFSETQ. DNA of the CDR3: TGCGCCAGCAGCCCGGGAGAGGGGACTAGCGGCGGAGAGCAGTACTTC. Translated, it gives CASSPGEGTSGGEQYF. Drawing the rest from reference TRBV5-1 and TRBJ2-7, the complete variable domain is KAGVTQTPRYLIKTRGQQVTLSCSPISGHRSVSWYQQTPGQGLQFLFEYFSETQRNKGNFPGRFSGRQFSNSRSEMNVSTLELGDSALYLCASSPGEGTSGGEQYFGPGTRLTVT.

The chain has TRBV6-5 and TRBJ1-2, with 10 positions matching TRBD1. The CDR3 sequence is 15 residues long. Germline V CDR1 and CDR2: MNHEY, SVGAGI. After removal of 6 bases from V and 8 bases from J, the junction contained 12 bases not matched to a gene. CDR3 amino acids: CASSFHRDRGGGYTF. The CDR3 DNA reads TGTGCCAGCAGCTTTCATAGGGACAGGGGTGGAGGCTACACCTTC.

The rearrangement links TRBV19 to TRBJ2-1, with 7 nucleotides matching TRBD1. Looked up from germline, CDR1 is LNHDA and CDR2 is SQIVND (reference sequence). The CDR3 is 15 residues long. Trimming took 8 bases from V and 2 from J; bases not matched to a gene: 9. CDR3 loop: CASRYDRETYNEQFF. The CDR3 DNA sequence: TGTGCCAGTCGCTACGACAGGGAGACCTACAATGAGCAGTTCTTC.

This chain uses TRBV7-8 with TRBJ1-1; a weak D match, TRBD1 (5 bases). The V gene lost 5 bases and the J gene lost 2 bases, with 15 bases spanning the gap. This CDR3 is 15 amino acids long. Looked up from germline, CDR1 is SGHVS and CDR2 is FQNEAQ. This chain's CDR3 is CASSQHGGENTEAFF. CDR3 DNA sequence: TGTGCCAGCAGCCAACACGGGGGGGAAAACACTGAAGCTTTCTTT.

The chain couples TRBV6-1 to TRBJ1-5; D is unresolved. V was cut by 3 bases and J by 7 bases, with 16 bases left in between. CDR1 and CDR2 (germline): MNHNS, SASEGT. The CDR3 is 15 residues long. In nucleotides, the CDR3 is TGTGCCAGCAGTGATATTTTCGGGAACGACCAGCCCCAGCATTTT. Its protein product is CASSDIFGNDQPQHF.

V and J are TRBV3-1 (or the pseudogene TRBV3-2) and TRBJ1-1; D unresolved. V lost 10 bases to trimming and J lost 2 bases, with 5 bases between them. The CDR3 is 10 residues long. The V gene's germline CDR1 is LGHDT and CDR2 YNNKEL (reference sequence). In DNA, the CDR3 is TGTGCCATCCCAAACACTGAAGCTTTCTTT. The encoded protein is CAIPNTEAFF.

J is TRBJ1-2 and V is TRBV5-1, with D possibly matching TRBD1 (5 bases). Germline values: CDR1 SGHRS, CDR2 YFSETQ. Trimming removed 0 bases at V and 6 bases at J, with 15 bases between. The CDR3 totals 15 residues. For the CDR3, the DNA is TGCGCCAGCAGCTTGGGGACGGGGGAGTTGAATGGCTACACCTTC. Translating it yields CASSLGTGELNGYTF.

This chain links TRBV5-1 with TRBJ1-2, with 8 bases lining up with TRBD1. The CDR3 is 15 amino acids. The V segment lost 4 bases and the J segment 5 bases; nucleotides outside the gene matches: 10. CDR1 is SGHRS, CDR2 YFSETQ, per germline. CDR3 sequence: CASSQGAGLGYGYTF. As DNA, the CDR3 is TGCGCCAGCAGCCAGGGGGCAGGACTTGGGTATGGCTACACCTTC.

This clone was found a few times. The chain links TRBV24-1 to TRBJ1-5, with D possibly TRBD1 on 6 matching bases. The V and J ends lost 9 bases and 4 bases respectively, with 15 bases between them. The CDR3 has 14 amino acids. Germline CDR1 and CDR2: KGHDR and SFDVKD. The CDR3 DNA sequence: TGTGCCACCTCCCGACAGGCTCGTAATCAGCCCCAGCATTTT. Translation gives CATSRQARNQPQHF.

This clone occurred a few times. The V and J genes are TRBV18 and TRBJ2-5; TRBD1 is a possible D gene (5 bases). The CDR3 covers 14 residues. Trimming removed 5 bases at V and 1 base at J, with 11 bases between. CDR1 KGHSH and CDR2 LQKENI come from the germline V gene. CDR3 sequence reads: CASSVDSAQETQYF. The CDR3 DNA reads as TGTGCCAGCTCAGTAGACAGCGCCCAAGAGACCCAGTACTTC.

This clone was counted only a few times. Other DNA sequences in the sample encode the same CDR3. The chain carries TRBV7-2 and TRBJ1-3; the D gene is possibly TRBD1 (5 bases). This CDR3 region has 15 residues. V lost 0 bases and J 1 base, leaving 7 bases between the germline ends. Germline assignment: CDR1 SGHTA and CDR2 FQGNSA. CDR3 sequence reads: CASSLAGGSGNTIYF. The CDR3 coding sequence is TGTGCCAGCAGCTTAGCGGGGGGTTCTGGAAACACCATATATTTT.

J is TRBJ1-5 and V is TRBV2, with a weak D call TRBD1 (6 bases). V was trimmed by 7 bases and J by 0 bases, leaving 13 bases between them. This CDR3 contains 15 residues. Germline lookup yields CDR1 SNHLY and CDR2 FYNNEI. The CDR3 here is CASNEGTTSNQPQHF. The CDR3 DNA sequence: TGTGCCAGCAATGAGGGGACAACTAGCAATCAGCCCCAGCATTTT.

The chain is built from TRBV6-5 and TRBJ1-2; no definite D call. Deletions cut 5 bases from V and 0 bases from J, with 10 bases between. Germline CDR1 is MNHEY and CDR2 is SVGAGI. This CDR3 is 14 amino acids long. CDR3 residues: CASSPTPSNYGYTF. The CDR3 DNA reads TGTGCCAGCAGTCCGACACCGTCTAACTATGGCTACACCTTC.

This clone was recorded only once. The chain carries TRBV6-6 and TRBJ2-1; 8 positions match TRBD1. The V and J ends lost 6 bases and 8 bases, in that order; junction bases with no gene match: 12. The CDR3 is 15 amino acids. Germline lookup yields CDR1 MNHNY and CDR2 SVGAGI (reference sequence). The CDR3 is CASSTDRGTSDEQFF. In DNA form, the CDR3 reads TGTGCCAGCAGCACTGACAGGGGAACATCGGATGAGCAGTTCTTC.

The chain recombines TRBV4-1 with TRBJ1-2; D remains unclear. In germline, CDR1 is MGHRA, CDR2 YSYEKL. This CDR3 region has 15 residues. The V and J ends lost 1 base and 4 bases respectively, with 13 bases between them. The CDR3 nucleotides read TGCGCCAGCAGCCAAGCCCAGGAGGAGAGCTATGGCTACACCTTC. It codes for CASSQAQEESYGYTF.

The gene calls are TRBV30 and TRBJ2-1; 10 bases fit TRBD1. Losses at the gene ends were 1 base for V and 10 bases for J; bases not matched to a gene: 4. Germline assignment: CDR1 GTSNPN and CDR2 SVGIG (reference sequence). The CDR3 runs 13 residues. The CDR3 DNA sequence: TGTGCCTGGAGTGGGGGACAGGGGAGCGAGCAGTTCTTC. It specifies CAWSGGQGSEQFF.

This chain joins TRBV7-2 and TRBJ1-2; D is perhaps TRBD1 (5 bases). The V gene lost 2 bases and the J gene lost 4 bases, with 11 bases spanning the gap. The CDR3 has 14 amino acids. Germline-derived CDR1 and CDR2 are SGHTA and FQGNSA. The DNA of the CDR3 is TGTGCCAGCAGCTTAACAGGCCCTTCCTATGGCTACACCTTC. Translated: CASSLTGPSYGYTF.

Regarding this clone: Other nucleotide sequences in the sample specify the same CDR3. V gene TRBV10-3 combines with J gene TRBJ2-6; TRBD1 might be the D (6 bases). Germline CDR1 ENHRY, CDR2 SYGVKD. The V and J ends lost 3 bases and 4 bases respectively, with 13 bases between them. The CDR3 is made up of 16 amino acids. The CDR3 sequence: CAISESLRGGANVLTF. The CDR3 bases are TGTGCCATCAGTGAATCCTTAAGGGGGGGGGCCAACGTCCTGACTTTC.

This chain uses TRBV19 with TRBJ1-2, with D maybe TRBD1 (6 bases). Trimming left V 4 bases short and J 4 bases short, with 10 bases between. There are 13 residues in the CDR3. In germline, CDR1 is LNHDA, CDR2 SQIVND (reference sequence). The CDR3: CASSRGQIYGYTF. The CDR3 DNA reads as TGTGCCAGTAGTAGAGGACAGATCTATGGCTACACCTTC.